Below, 25 T cell receptor beta chains from the same sample are listed, as sequenced in a study of radiotherapy plus CTLA-4 blockade in lung cancer. Clones were sequenced by immunoSEQ multiplex PCR, and TCRdb holds only the in-frame ones, with some missing. Of 71,000 or so clones in the sample, approximately 86% are singletons; the top ten hold 0.87%. Sequences were derived from peripheral blood, sampled from a patient treated with radiotherapy plus ipilimumab. The receptor source for this set is a human donor with non-small cell lung cancer who had stable disease on radiotherapy plus ipilimumab.

The chain uses TRBV7-8 and TRBJ2-2, with 7 bases identical to TRBD1. The germline V gene has CDR1 SGHVS and CDR2 FQNEAQ. V was clipped by 5 bases and J by 5 bases; unmatched bases: 8. This CDR3 is 15 amino acids long. The CDR3 loop reads CASSNRQGRTGELFF. The DNA for the CDR3 is TGTGCCAGCAGCAACCGACAGGGTAGAACCGGGGAGCTGTTTTTT.

A few counts support this clone. The chain is built from TRBV19 and TRBJ2-3; 12 bases are shared with TRBD1. Per the germline V gene, CDR1 is LNHDA and CDR2 is SQIVND (reference sequence). The CDR3 spans 14 residues. J lost 5 bases, V lost 7 bases, and 4 bases had no gene match. The DNA for the CDR3 is TGTGCCAGTATGGGACAGGGGGCGGGAGATACGCAGTATTTT. This codes for CASMGQGAGDTQYF. Using reference TRBV19 and TRBJ2-3 for the parts outside the CDR3, the full variable domain is DGGITQSPKYLFRKEGQNVTLSCEQNLNHDAMYWYRQDPGQGLRLIYYSQIVNDFQKGDIAEGYSVSREKKESFPLTVTSAQKNPTAFYLCASMGQGAGDTQYFGPGTRLTVL.

The chain links TRBV9 to TRBJ2-3; the D gene could be TRBD1 or TRBD2 (5 bases each). This CDR3 comprises 16 residues. V lost 2 bases and J lost 0, with 13 bases in between. Germline V gene sequence: CDR1 SGDLS, CDR2 YYNGEE. CDR3 DNA sequence: TGTGCCAGCAGCGTGGGGACGGCGCTTAGCACAGATACGCAGTATTTT. Protein: CASSVGTALSTDTQYF.

The V and J genes are TRBV9 and TRBJ2-2; 8 nucleotides match TRBD1. V was clipped by 3 bases and J by 3 bases; unmatched bases: 4. In germline, CDR1 is SGDLS, CDR2 YYNGEE. The CDR3 length is 15 residues. The CDR3 DNA reads as TGTGCCAGCAGCGATAGACAGGGGTACACCGGGGAGCTGTTTTTT. This translates into CASSDRQGYTGELFF.

The rearrangement uses TRBV18 and TRBJ2-1; TRBD2 matches 8 bases. V dropped 3 bases and J dropped 9; count of bases not matched to a gene: 16. Germline CDR1 reads KGHSH; CDR2 reads LQKENI. This CDR3 comprises 17 residues. In DNA form, the CDR3 reads TGTGCCAGCTCACCCAGAACCTCCGGGAGGGCCGTGAGTGAGCAGTTCTTC. It is translated as CASSPRTSGRAVSEQFF.

The chain carries TRBV7-3 and TRBJ1-1; D call uncertain. The CDR3 spans 15 residues. Looked up from germline, CDR1 is SGHTA and CDR2 is FQGTGA. V was cut by 7 bases and J by 0 bases, with 15 bases left in between. In DNA form, the CDR3 reads TGTGCCAGCAATACCGGTGTCAACATGAACACTGAAGCTTTCTTT. As protein: CASNTGVNMNTEAFF.

The rearrangement uses TRBV6-5 and TRBJ1-6, with 9 bases lining up with TRBD1. The germline V gene has CDR1 MNHEY and CDR2 SVGAGI. This CDR3 is 13 amino acids long. The V gene end was trimmed by 11 bases and the J gene end by 8 bases; junction bases not matched to a gene: 7. In nucleotides, the CDR3 is TGTGCCGGAGGGGACAGGGAGGATTCACCCCTCCACTTT. This translates into CAGGDREDSPLHF.

V usage is TRBV5-4 and J usage is TRBJ2-2, with TRBD1 as a possible D gene (6 bases). V was pared by 3 bases and J by 2 bases, with 17 bases between. The CDR3 covers 17 residues. From germline, CDR1 is SGHNT and CDR2 YYREEE (reference sequence). The CDR3 DNA reads as TGTGCCAGCAGCTGGCAGGGGATCTACCTTAACACCGGGGAGCTGTTTTTT. Translating it yields CASSWQGIYLNTGELFF.

The chain carries TRBV18 and TRBJ2-3; the match to TRBD2 covers 9 bases. The V segment lost 3 bases and the J segment 2 bases; nucleotides outside the gene matches: 9. The germline V gene has CDR1 KGHSH and CDR2 LQKENI. The CDR3 extends over 17 amino acids. The CDR3 reads CASSPLKTSGTTDTQYF. As DNA, the CDR3 is TGTGCCAGCTCACCGTTAAAGACTAGCGGCACCACAGATACGCAGTATTTT.

The chain couples TRBV5-1 to TRBJ2-7, with D possibly TRBD1 on 6 matching bases. The length of the CDR3 is 14 residues. Trimming took 4 bases from V and 7 from J, leaving 18 bases between them. CDR1 and CDR2 from the germline V gene are SGHRS and YFSETQ. CDR3 sequence reads: CASSPHTQGREQYF. The CDR3 DNA is TGCGCCAGCAGCCCGCACACACAGGGCCGAGAGCAGTACTTC.

The rearrangement uses TRBV5-4 and TRBJ2-4; TRBD1 matches at 10 bases. Germline trimming cut 0 bases from V and 9 bases from J; bases unmatched to any gene: 12. CDR3 length equals 17 residues. From germline, CDR1 is SGHNT and CDR2 YYREEE (reference sequence). The CDR3 DNA is TGTGCCAGCAGCTTGGCTGGGACAGGGGTCCCGGGTGGCATTCAGTACTTC. This encodes CASSLAGTGVPGGIQYF.

The genes are TRBV28 and TRBJ2-7; TRBD2 matches at 14 bases. V shed 8 bases, J shed 12 bases, and the junction held 15 bases outside the gene matches. Germline-derived CDR1 and CDR2 are MDHEN and SYDVKM. This CDR3 is 15 amino acids long. CDR3 coding DNA: TGTGCCAGCCTTCCCCTAATGGGACTAGCGGGAGTCTGGTACTTC. Its translation is CASLPLMGLAGVWYF.

The CDR3 region has the DNA TGTGCCAGCAGTTGGGACGGCTCCTACGAGCAGTACTTC. Translating gives CASSWDGSYEQYF. V and J are TRBV27 and TRBJ2-7; D is perhaps TRBD1 or TRBD2 (5 bases each). Germline CDR1 and CDR2: MNHEY and SMNVEV (reference sequence). The V end lost 4 bases, the J end lost 0 bases, and 7 bases lay between the germline ends. The CDR3 covers 13 residues.

This clone occurred a few times. The chain is built from TRBV10-3 and TRBJ1-6; tentative D call: TRBD1 (6 bases). Germline V gene data show CDR1 as ENHRY and CDR2 as SYGVKD. This CDR3 contains 14 residues. V gave up 6 bases and J gave up 3 bases, with 9 bases separating them. The CDR3 loop is CAIRKDSYNSPLHF. The DNA of the CDR3 is TGTGCCATCAGGAAGGACAGCTATAATTCACCCCTCCACTTT.

The rearrangement uses TRBV2 and TRBJ1-2; D is uncertain. V was clipped by 4 bases and J by 4 bases, with 13 bases between them. The CDR3 spans 14 residues. Per the germline V gene, CDR1 is SNHLY and CDR2 is FYNNEI. CDR3: CASSVSEGGYGYTF. CDR3 nucleotides: TGTGCCAGCAGTGTTTCAGAAGGCGGCTATGGCTACACCTTC.

The rearrangement links TRBV19 to TRBJ2-5; TRBD2 agrees at 8 bases. The CDR3 runs to 14 residues. Per germline, CDR1 LNHDA and CDR2 SQIVND (reference sequence). The trim removed 10 bases at V and 4 bases at J, leaving 11 bases unmatched. CDR3 in DNA: TGTGCCACCGGGGGAGCGGGAGTTGGAGAGACCCAGTACTTC. Its protein product is CATGGAGVGETQYF.

The table lists this clone with a few counts. The genes are TRBV13 and TRBJ2-7, with D maybe TRBD2 (6 bases). Germline CDR1 reads PRHDT; CDR2 reads FYEKMQ (reference sequence). This CDR3 is built from 12 residues. Trimming took off 8 bases at V and 0 bases at J, with 8 bases between the two ends. Here the CDR3 reads CASGLSSYEQYF. CDR3 sequence (DNA): TGTGCCAGCGGACTAAGCTCCTACGAGCAGTACTTC.

This clone came up once. The rearrangement links TRBV6-1 to TRBJ2-7; D unclear. The germline V and J ends were trimmed by 6 bases and 3 bases, with 12 bases remaining between them. Germline assignment: CDR1 MNHNS and CDR2 SASEGT. This CDR3 is 13 amino acids long. The CDR3 DNA is TGTGCCAGCAGCCCCGGGTTTCGCTACGAGCAGTACTTC. Translating it yields CASSPGFRYEQYF.

This chain uses TRBV5-6 with TRBJ1-4; D unclear. V dropped 5 bases and J dropped 3 bases, with 11 bases sitting between them. The germline V gene encodes CDR1 SGHDT and CDR2 YYEEEE. The CDR3 extends over 14 amino acids. The DNA of the CDR3 is TGTGCCAGCAGTCCGGCTATGGCTAATGAAAAACTGTTTTTT. Translating it yields CASSPAMANEKLFF.

The table lists this clone with a count of one. The chain links TRBV11-3 to TRBJ2-1, with 10 bases identical to TRBD2. The CDR3 extends over 17 amino acids. Unmatched junction bases numbered 7, after V lost 5 bases and J lost 0 bases. From germline, CDR1 is SGHNT and CDR2 YENEEA. The CDR3 coding sequence is TGTGCCAGCAGCCCCCGGACTAGCGGAGCCTCCTACAATGAGCAGTTCTTC. It specifies CASSPRTSGASYNEQFF.

This chain joins TRBV20-1 and TRBJ2-3; TRBD2 might be the D (5 bases). The CDR3 sequence is 11 residues long. V lost 7 bases and J 11 bases, leaving 16 bases between the germline ends. Looked up from germline, CDR1 is DFQATT and CDR2 is SNEGSKA (reference sequence). CDR3 coding DNA: TGCAGTGTCGATCGAGCGGTACAGCAGTATTTT. Translating gives CSVDRAVQQYF.

The chain has TRBV9 and TRBJ2-3, with 7 bases that match TRBD1. Germline V gene lookup returns CDR1 SGDLS and CDR2 YYNGEE. V lost 3 bases to trimming and J lost 1 base; unmatched junction nucleotides: 11. The CDR3 covers 17 residues. The CDR3 here is CASSADNRGIRTDTQYF. The CDR3 nucleotides read TGTGCCAGCAGCGCAGATAACAGGGGAATACGCACAGATACGCAGTATTTT.

J is TRBJ1-1 and V is TRBV29-1, with a tentative D call TRBD1 (5 bases). CDR3 size: 13 residues. Trimming removed 0 bases at V and 4 bases at J, with 9 bases between. Germline V gene lookup returns CDR1 SQVTM and CDR2 ANQGSEA. The CDR3 sequence: CSVEDRGVTEAFF. CDR3 sequence (DNA): TGCAGCGTTGAAGATCGAGGGGTCACTGAAGCTTTCTTT.

The chain is built from TRBV5-5 and TRBJ2-5, with D perhaps TRBD1 (5 bases). Trimming pared 4 bases from V and 5 bases from J, leaving 18 bases between. This CDR3 contains 15 residues. Germline assignment: CDR1 SGHKS and CDR2 YYEKEE (reference sequence). The CDR3: CASSAEDTGGETQYF. The CDR3 DNA reads as TGTGCCAGCAGCGCCGAGGACACGGGCGGCGAGACCCAGTACTTC.

This clone was seen just once. The genes are TRBV5-5 and TRBJ1-2, with D tentatively TRBD1 (6 bases). The CDR3 loop spans 16 amino acids. Trimming cost V 1 base and J 3 bases, with 16 bases left between them. CDR1 and CDR2 from the germline V gene are SGHKS and YYEKEE (reference sequence). DNA for the CDR3: TGTGCCAGCAGCTTGAACTACAGGGCGGTGGACTATGGCTACACCTTC. Translated: CASSLNYRAVDYGYTF.